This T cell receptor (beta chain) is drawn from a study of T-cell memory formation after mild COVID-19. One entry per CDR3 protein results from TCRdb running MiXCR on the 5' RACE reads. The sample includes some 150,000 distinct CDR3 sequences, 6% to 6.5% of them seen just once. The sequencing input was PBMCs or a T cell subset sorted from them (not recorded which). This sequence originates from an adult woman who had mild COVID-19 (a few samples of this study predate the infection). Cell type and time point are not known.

The CDR3 sequence is CSAWTSGRLYNEQFF. For the CDR3, the DNA is TGCAGTGCTTGGACTAGCGGGAGGTTATACAATGAGCAGTTCTTC. The J gene is TRBJ2-1, the V gene TRBV20-1; 14 bases are shared with TRBD2. CDR3 length: 15 residues. Germline lookup yields CDR1 DFQATT and CDR2 SNEGSKA (reference sequence). V was pared by 5 bases and J by 4 bases, with 4 bases of the junction left unmatched.